This is a list of T cell receptor beta chains from one sample in a study of early T cells in non-severe SARS-CoV-2 infection. TCRdb ran MiXCR on the 5' RACE reads and lists one entry per CDR3 protein. The table lists tens of thousands of distinct CDR3 sequences, roughly 6.5% of them singletons, with approximately 3% in the top ten. Sample: whole blood, taken at baseline. The receptor source for this set is an adult who was a healthcare worker with PCR-confirmed SARS-CoV-2 infection or an uninfected control (not recorded which). CDR3s include the opening cysteine and the closing phenylalanine or tryptophan. The order of the fields is J gene, D gene, clone size, CDR3 length, V gene, CDR3 protein, CDR3 DNA. D genes are given only for firm matches. Not all rows give a size; the values are once, few, many and, for expanded clones, a class.

j_call: TRBJ1-5
d_call: .
clone_size: many
cdr3_length: 14
v_call: TRBV18
cdr3_aa: CASSPIQGNQPQHF
cdr3_nt: TGTGCCAGCTCACCAATACAGGGCAATCAGCCCCAGCATTTT

j_call: TRBJ2-7
d_call: .
clone_size: .
cdr3_length: 12
v_call: TRBV29-1
cdr3_aa: CSTDSVPGEQYF
cdr3_nt: TGCAGCACCGATTCGGTACCTGGGGAGCAGTACTTC

j_call: TRBJ2-3
d_call: .
clone_size: many
cdr3_length: 16
v_call: TRBV11-3
cdr3_aa: CASSELNRRRTDTQYF
cdr3_nt: TGTGCCAGCAGCGAATTAAACAGGCGCCGCACAGATACGCAGTATTTT

j_call: TRBJ2-1
d_call: .
clone_size: many
cdr3_length: 13
v_call: TRBV11-2
cdr3_aa: CASSLVSYNEQFF
cdr3_nt: TGTGCCAGCAGCTTAGTCAGCTACAATGAGCAGTTCTTC

j_call: TRBJ1-3
d_call: .
clone_size: few
cdr3_length: 14
v_call: TRBV6-6
cdr3_aa: CASRGHTSGNTIYF
cdr3_nt: TGTGCCAGCAGGGGACACACCTCTGGAAACACCATATATTTT

j_call: TRBJ2-1
d_call: .
clone_size: .
cdr3_length: 15
v_call: TRBV7-3
cdr3_aa: CASSLTFGGYNEQFF
cdr3_nt: TGTGCCAGCAGCTTAACGTTTGGCGGATACAATGAGCAGTTCTTC

j_call: TRBJ2-5
d_call: TRBD2
clone_size: many
cdr3_length: 17
v_call: TRBV6-5
cdr3_aa: CASSYFSSGETQETQYF
cdr3_nt: TGTGCCAGCAGTTACTTTTCTAGCGGGGAGACCCAAGAGACCCAGTACTTC

j_call: TRBJ1-2
d_call: TRBD1
clone_size: many
cdr3_length: 15
v_call: TRBV28
cdr3_aa: CASSPSPRGHHGYTF
cdr3_nt: TGTGCCAGCAGTCCCTCTCCCAGGGGGCATCATGGCTACACCTTC

j_call: TRBJ2-2
d_call: TRBD2
clone_size: medium-sized
cdr3_length: 15
v_call: TRBV20-1
cdr3_aa: CSAKKLAGDTGELFF
cdr3_nt: TGCAGTGCTAAAAAACTAGCGGGGGACACCGGGGAGCTGTTTTTT

j_call: TRBJ2-5
d_call: .
clone_size: .
cdr3_length: 13
v_call: TRBV7-9
cdr3_aa: CASSFRLGETQYF
cdr3_nt: TGTGCCAGCAGCTTCCGATTGGGGGAGACCCAGTACTTC

j_call: TRBJ2-3
d_call: TRBD2
clone_size: many
cdr3_length: 15
v_call: TRBV2
cdr3_aa: CASKLSGRSTDTQYF
cdr3_nt: TGTGCCAGCAAACTTAGCGGGCGGAGCACAGATACGCAGTATTTT

j_call: TRBJ1-1
d_call: .
clone_size: many
cdr3_length: 13
v_call: TRBV5-5
cdr3_aa: CASSRTANTEAFF
cdr3_nt: TGTGCCAGCAGTCGGACAGCGAACACTGAAGCTTTCTTT

j_call: TRBJ2-5
d_call: TRBD2
clone_size: many
cdr3_length: 14
v_call: TRBV5-1
cdr3_aa: CASSWTSIQETQYF
cdr3_nt: TGCGCCAGCAGCTGGACTAGTATTCAAGAGACCCAGTACTTC

j_call: TRBJ2-1
d_call: .
clone_size: few
cdr3_length: 17
v_call: TRBV9
cdr3_aa: CASSPTAGSQVGNEQFF
cdr3_nt: TGTGCCAGCAGCCCTACCGCCGGGTCCCAAGTTGGCAATGAGCAGTTCTTC

j_call: TRBJ2-1
d_call: TRBD2
clone_size: few
cdr3_length: 14
v_call: TRBV7-9
cdr3_aa: CASSSSGGASEQFF
cdr3_nt: TGTGCCAGCAGCTCCAGCGGGGGGGCCTCTGAGCAGTTCTTC

j_call: TRBJ2-3
d_call: .
clone_size: few
cdr3_length: 13
v_call: TRBV5-1
cdr3_aa: CASSGGGTDTQYF
cdr3_nt: TGCGCCAGCAGTGGCGGGGGCACAGATACGCAGTATTTT

j_call: TRBJ2-5
d_call: .
clone_size: few
cdr3_length: 14
v_call: TRBV5-6
cdr3_aa: CASSSRDAQETQYF
cdr3_nt: TGTGCCAGCAGCTCCAGGGACGCCCAAGAGACCCAGTACTTC

j_call: TRBJ2-3
d_call: TRBD2
clone_size: many
cdr3_length: 17
v_call: TRBV24-1
cdr3_aa: CATSEAGTSGYTDTQYF
cdr3_nt: TGTGCCACCAGTGAAGCCGGGACTAGCGGATACACAGATACGCAGTATTTT

j_call: TRBJ2-7
d_call: .
clone_size: many
cdr3_length: 14
v_call: TRBV5-4
cdr3_aa: CASSPGTRGPEQYF
cdr3_nt: TGTGCCAGCAGCCCAGGGACCCGCGGACCCGAGCAGTACTTC

j_call: TRBJ2-1
d_call: TRBD2
clone_size: few
cdr3_length: 15
v_call: TRBV12-3/TRBV12-4
cdr3_aa: CASSPSGGRYNEQFF
cdr3_nt: TGTGCCAGCAGCCCCAGCGGGGGGCGGTACAATGAGCAGTTCTTC

j_call: TRBJ2-7
d_call: .
clone_size: many
cdr3_length: 15
v_call: TRBV30
cdr3_aa: CAWSLVDKFTYEQYF
cdr3_nt: TGTGCCTGGAGTCTAGTGGACAAATTTACCTACGAGCAGTACTTC

j_call: TRBJ1-2
d_call: TRBD1
clone_size: few
cdr3_length: 14
v_call: TRBV5-1
cdr3_aa: CASSFAGTDYGYTF
cdr3_nt: TGCGCCAGCAGCTTCGCCGGGACAGACTATGGCTACACCTTC

j_call: TRBJ2-1
d_call: TRBD2
clone_size: few
cdr3_length: 14
v_call: TRBV12-3/TRBV12-4
cdr3_aa: CASSFRRGEFEQFF
cdr3_nt: TGTGCCAGCAGTTTCCGGCGGGGGGAATTTGAGCAGTTCTTC

j_call: TRBJ1-1
d_call: .
clone_size: many
cdr3_length: 16
v_call: TRBV4-3
cdr3_aa: CASSQDFGGYGTEAFF
cdr3_nt: TGCGCCAGCAGCCAAGATTTCGGGGGTTACGGTACTGAAGCTTTCTTT

j_call: TRBJ2-1
d_call: TRBD2
clone_size: many
cdr3_length: 16
v_call: TRBV30
cdr3_aa: CAWRGFLAGGNNEQFF
cdr3_nt: TGTGCCTGGAGAGGATTTCTAGCGGGGGGAAACAATGAGCAGTTCTTC

j_call: TRBJ2-7
d_call: TRBD1
clone_size: .
cdr3_length: 18
v_call: TRBV6-5
cdr3_aa: CASSDLPIRQGLFYEQYF
cdr3_nt: TGTGCCAGCAGTGACCTACCCATAAGACAGGGTTTATTCTACGAGCAGTACTTC

j_call: TRBJ2-5
d_call: .
clone_size: few
cdr3_length: 16
v_call: TRBV9
cdr3_aa: CASSVTTGFYQETQYF
cdr3_nt: TGTGCCAGCAGCGTAACGACAGGCTTTTACCAAGAGACCCAGTACTTC

j_call: TRBJ1-5
d_call: TRBD1
clone_size: .
cdr3_length: 15
v_call: TRBV7-8
cdr3_aa: CASSRTGGVNQPQHF
cdr3_nt: TGTGCCAGCAGCAGGACAGGGGGTGTAAATCAGCCCCAGCATTTT

j_call: TRBJ1-4
d_call: .
clone_size: .
cdr3_length: 13
v_call: TRBV28
cdr3_aa: CASCRVLNEKLFF
cdr3_nt: TGTGCCAGCTGTCGAGTCCTTAATGAAAAACTGTTTTTT

j_call: TRBJ2-3
d_call: TRBD1
clone_size: .
cdr3_length: 15
v_call: TRBV15
cdr3_aa: CATSREGQGLDTQYF
cdr3_nt: TGTGCCACCAGCAGAGAGGGACAGGGGTTAGATACGCAGTATTTT

j_call: TRBJ2-3
d_call: TRBD2
clone_size: .
cdr3_length: 18
v_call: TRBV5-1
cdr3_aa: CASSRLGTSGGRTDTQYF
cdr3_nt: TGCGCCAGCAGCCGACTGGGTACTAGCGGGGGACGCACAGATACGCAGTATTTT

j_call: TRBJ2-4
d_call: .
clone_size: many
cdr3_length: 16
v_call: TRBV11-2
cdr3_aa: CASSSDGVLAKNIQYF
cdr3_nt: TGTGCCAGCAGCTCCGACGGAGTACTAGCCAAAAACATTCAGTACTTC

j_call: TRBJ2-7
d_call: TRBD1
clone_size: medium-sized
cdr3_length: 14
v_call: TRBV5-5
cdr3_aa: CASSLSDRGYEQYF
cdr3_nt: TGTGCCAGCAGCTTGAGCGACAGGGGCTACGAGCAGTACTTC

j_call: TRBJ2-7
d_call: .
clone_size: many
cdr3_length: 15
v_call: TRBV6-5
cdr3_aa: CASRYPSGSSYEQYF
cdr3_nt: TGTGCCAGCAGATATCCTTCGGGCAGTTCCTACGAGCAGTACTTC

j_call: TRBJ1-1
d_call: .
clone_size: .
cdr3_length: 15
v_call: TRBV5-1
cdr3_aa: CASSVDTGRNTEAFF
cdr3_nt: TGCGCCAGCAGTGTGGATACGGGACGGAACACTGAAGCTTTCTTT

j_call: TRBJ2-3
d_call: .
clone_size: few
cdr3_length: 16
v_call: TRBV28
cdr3_aa: CASSLSGGPSTDTQYF
cdr3_nt: TGTGCCAGCAGTTTATCCGGAGGTCCAAGCACAGATACGCAGTATTTT

j_call: TRBJ1-2
d_call: .
clone_size: .
cdr3_length: 17
v_call: TRBV10-1
cdr3_aa: CASSESNMQGTHYGYTF
cdr3_nt: TGCGCCAGCAGTGAGTCGAACATGCAGGGCACCCACTATGGCTACACCTTC

j_call: TRBJ2-6
d_call: .
clone_size: many
cdr3_length: 18
v_call: TRBV7-2
cdr3_aa: CASSLGYRGGSGANVLTF
cdr3_nt: TGTGCCAGCAGCTTAGGTTACAGGGGAGGGTCTGGGGCCAACGTCCTGACTTTC

j_call: TRBJ1-1
d_call: .
clone_size: many
cdr3_length: 16
v_call: TRBV6-4
cdr3_aa: CASSVSPGAPSTEAFF
cdr3_nt: TGTGCCAGCAGTGTCTCACCCGGGGCCCCGAGCACTGAAGCTTTCTTT

j_call: TRBJ2-1
d_call: .
clone_size: few
cdr3_length: 15
v_call: TRBV6-4
cdr3_aa: CASSDGGSSYNEQFF
cdr3_nt: TGTGCCAGCAGTGATGGGGGGAGCTCCTACAATGAGCAGTTCTTC

j_call: TRBJ2-6
d_call: .
clone_size: many
cdr3_length: 18
v_call: TRBV14
cdr3_aa: CASSQEGLSRSGANVLTF
cdr3_nt: TGTGCCAGCAGCCAAGAGGGCCTTTCGCGCTCTGGGGCCAACGTCCTGACTTTC

j_call: TRBJ2-1
d_call: TRBD2
clone_size: .
cdr3_length: 14
v_call: TRBV6-1
cdr3_aa: CASTSGTSANEQFF
cdr3_nt: TGTGCCAGCACTAGTGGAACTAGCGCCAATGAGCAGTTCTTC

j_call: TRBJ2-2
d_call: TRBD2
clone_size: many
cdr3_length: 17
v_call: TRBV7-2
cdr3_aa: CASSLVRAGRGTGELFF
cdr3_nt: TGTGCCAGCAGCTTGGTGCGGGCAGGGCGGGGGACCGGGGAGCTGTTTTTT

j_call: TRBJ1-5
d_call: TRBD1
clone_size: few
cdr3_length: 16
v_call: TRBV12-3/TRBV12-4
cdr3_aa: CASSFTGGVGNQPQHF
cdr3_nt: TGTGCCAGCAGCTTTACAGGGGGCGTCGGCAATCAGCCCCAGCATTTT

j_call: TRBJ1-1
d_call: .
clone_size: many
cdr3_length: 15
v_call: TRBV2
cdr3_aa: CASSEALIGSTEAFF
cdr3_nt: TGTGCCAGCAGTGAAGCTTTGATTGGAAGTACTGAAGCTTTCTTT

j_call: TRBJ1-1
d_call: .
clone_size: .
cdr3_length: 12
v_call: TRBV6-5
cdr3_aa: CASSRPRGEAFF
cdr3_nt: TGTGCCAGCAGTCGTCCCCGGGGTGAAGCTTTCTTT

j_call: TRBJ1-1
d_call: .
clone_size: .
cdr3_length: 14
v_call: TRBV30
cdr3_aa: CAWRGGPVDTEAFF
cdr3_nt: TGTGCCTGGAGGGGGGGGCCCGTGGACACTGAAGCTTTCTTT

j_call: TRBJ1-1
d_call: .
clone_size: .
cdr3_length: 15
v_call: TRBV20-1
cdr3_aa: CSAKSEQTPFTEAFF
cdr3_nt: TGCAGTGCAAAATCCGAACAAACCCCATTTACTGAAGCTTTCTTT

j_call: TRBJ2-3
d_call: .
clone_size: many
cdr3_length: 13
v_call: TRBV10-1
cdr3_aa: CASSGYFTDTQYF
cdr3_nt: TGCGCCAGCAGTGGATACTTCACAGATACGCAGTATTTT

j_call: TRBJ1-2
d_call: TRBD1
clone_size: many
cdr3_length: 13
v_call: TRBV6-2/TRBV6-3
cdr3_aa: CASSWTGTFGYTF
cdr3_nt: TGTGCCAGCAGTTGGACAGGGACTTTTGGCTACACCTTC

j_call: TRBJ2-1
d_call: TRBD2
clone_size: many
cdr3_length: 14
v_call: TRBV6-2/TRBV6-3
cdr3_aa: CASSSGLADNEQFF
cdr3_nt: TGTGCCAGCAGTTCGGGACTAGCGGACAATGAGCAGTTCTTC

j_call: TRBJ2-4
d_call: .
clone_size: many
cdr3_length: 16
v_call: TRBV6-2/TRBV6-3
cdr3_aa: CASTPDRPLAKNIQYF
cdr3_nt: TGTGCCAGCACCCCGGACAGACCCCTAGCCAAAAACATTCAGTACTTC

j_call: TRBJ1-6
d_call: .
clone_size: many
cdr3_length: 13
v_call: TRBV12-5
cdr3_aa: CASGLRNNSPLHF
cdr3_nt: TGTGCTAGTGGTTTGAGAAATAATTCACCCCTCCACTTT

j_call: TRBJ2-7
d_call: .
clone_size: many
cdr3_length: 13
v_call: TRBV11-2
cdr3_aa: CASSLHSSYEQYF
cdr3_nt: TGTGCCAGCAGCTTACACAGTTCCTACGAGCAGTACTTC